This T cell receptor (beta chain) was profiled in a study of T cells in localized non-small cell lung cancer. Trimming pared 4 bases from V and 6 bases from J, leaving 5 bases between. CDR1 is SGHAT, CDR2 FQNNGV, per germline. The CDR3 is 11 amino acids. The protocol was immunoSEQ multiplex PCR, while the TCRdb copy is restricted to in-frame clones and leaves out a portion. The repertoire holds under 25,000 clones, with 80% to 90% as singletons. The starting material was PBMCs, obtained before any cancer treatment. The clonotype was recovered from a man aged 35 to 69 with stage II squamous cell lung carcinoma. This sequence joins TRBV11-2 and TRBJ2-3; D uncertain. CDR3 protein: CASSSGDTQYF. The CDR3 bases are TGTGCCAGCAGCTCCGGGGATACGCAGTATTTT.